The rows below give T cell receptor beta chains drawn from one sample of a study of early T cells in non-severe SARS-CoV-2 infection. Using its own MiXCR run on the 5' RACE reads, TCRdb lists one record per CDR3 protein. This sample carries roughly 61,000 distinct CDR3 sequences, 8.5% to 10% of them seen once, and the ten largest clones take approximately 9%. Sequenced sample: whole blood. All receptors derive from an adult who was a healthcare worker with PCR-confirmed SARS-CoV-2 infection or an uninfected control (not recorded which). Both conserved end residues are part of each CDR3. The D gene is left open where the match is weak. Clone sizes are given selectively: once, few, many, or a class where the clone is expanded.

TGTGCCAGCAGCATCAGCCAGGGCCTACAAGAGACCCAGTACTTC,CASSISQGLQETQYF,TRBV11-2,TRBJ2-5,-,-
TGTGCCAGCAGTTTAGGGGGCAGTAACTATGGCTACACCTTC,CASSLGGSNYGYTF,TRBV12-3/TRBV12-4,TRBJ1-2,-,few
TGTGCCATCAGTTCAGGTAGCTATGGCTACACCTTC,CAISSGSYGYTF,TRBV10-3,TRBJ1-2,-,few
TGTGCCAGCAGCTTAGAGCCGCTAGCGGGAGGCGGGGAGCTGTTTTTT,CASSLEPLAGGGELFF,TRBV7-2,TRBJ2-2,TRBD2,few
TGCGCCAAAAAAGGGACTGCTGCCTACGAGCAGTACTTC,CAKKGTAAYEQYF,TRBV10-2,TRBJ2-7,-,few
TGTGCCACCGCGACAGCCGGATATAATTCACCCCTCCACTTT,CATATAGYNSPLHF,TRBV6-5,TRBJ1-6,-,-
TGTGCCAGCAGGGCAACAGTATCTTATGGCTACACCTTC,CASRATVSYGYTF,TRBV7-2,TRBJ1-2,-,many
TGTGCCGACCGGGACGGAGGATCAGAGACCCAGTACTTC,CADRDGGSETQYF,TRBV2,TRBJ2-5,-,few
TGTGCCAGCCTTTCCGGTAGAGAGCAGTTCTTC,CASLSGREQFF,TRBV18,TRBJ2-1,-,-
TGTGCCAGCAGTTTATCAGGGGGCAGGGGCTCCTACGAGCAGTACTTC,CASSLSGGRGSYEQYF,TRBV27,TRBJ2-7,TRBD1,few
TGTGCCAGCAGCCTTCTGACGGGCGGTGAGCAGTTCTTC,CASSLLTGGEQFF,TRBV3-1,TRBJ2-1,-,many
TGCGCCAGCAGCCAAGGGACCAGAGATACGCAGTATTTT,CASSQGTRDTQYF,TRBV5-1,TRBJ2-3,-,many
TGCGCCAGCAGCCAAGTAGATCTCGTAGCGCTTTCCTACAATGAGCAGTTCTTC,CASSQVDLVALSYNEQFF,TRBV4-1,TRBJ2-1,-,few
TGTGCCAGCAGCTTCAGACTAGCGACTGGCAATGAGCAGTTCTTC,CASSFRLATGNEQFF,TRBV11-2,TRBJ2-1,TRBD2,many
TGTGCCAGCAGCCCCCCAATGGGGAACACTGAAGCTTTCTTT,CASSPPMGNTEAFF,TRBV6-5,TRBJ1-1,-,-
TGTGCCAGCAGCCCCGGTCGGTCGGGCACTGAGCAGTTCTTC,CASSPGRSGTEQFF,TRBV6-6,TRBJ2-1,-,few
TGTGCCAGCAGCTCCGACGGGTACTATGGCTACACCTTC,CASSSDGYYGYTF,TRBV5-6,TRBJ1-2,-,many
TGTGCCAGCAGCTTATGGTACGGGAGGGCCGTCACCGGGGAGCTGTTTTTT,CASSLWYGRAVTGELFF,TRBV7-6,TRBJ2-2,TRBD2,-
TGCAGTGCTAGAGAATCCGGAAGGATGACTGAAGCTTTCTTT,CSARESGRMTEAFF,TRBV20-1,TRBJ1-1,-,few
TGCGCCAGCAGCCAAGCTCGGGGAACTAGCACAGATACGCAGTATTTT,CASSQARGTSTDTQYF,TRBV4-1,TRBJ2-3,-,many
TGTGCCATCAGTGGGACTAGCGGGGCCCTCACGGAGCAGTTCTTC,CAISGTSGALTEQFF,TRBV10-3,TRBJ2-1,TRBD2,-
TGCAGCGTTGAAGCGGTGGCGGGGAGCACTGAAGCTTTCTTT,CSVEAVAGSTEAFF,TRBV29-1,TRBJ1-1,-,few
TGTGCCAGCAGTAAATCGACTAGCCTGGATGAGCAGTTCTTC,CASSKSTSLDEQFF,TRBV27,TRBJ2-1,TRBD2,medium-sized
TGTGCCAGCAGCCCTTACAGGGGGGAGTTGACTGAAGTTTTCTTT,CASSPYRGELTEVFF,TRBV3-1,TRBJ1-1,TRBD1,many
TGTACCACCAGCAGAGATTCTCAGGGGTTTCCAGATACGCAGTATTTT,CTTSRDSQGFPDTQYF,TRBV15,TRBJ2-3,-,-
TGTGCCAGAATATTCTTGAGGGCGCGCACAGATACGCAGTATTTT,CARIFLRARTDTQYF,TRBV6-5,TRBJ2-3,-,-
TGTGCCAGCAGTGTGAGCCAGAACAATGAGCAGTTCTTC,CASSVSQNNEQFF,TRBV6-4,TRBJ2-1,-,many
TGTGCCACCAAAGGACTAGTGGTGGAGACCCAGTACTTC,CATKGLVVETQYF,TRBV2,TRBJ2-5,TRBD2,many
TGCAGTGCTGCCCCGACAGGAATCACAGATACGCAGTATTTT,CSAAPTGITDTQYF,TRBV20-1,TRBJ2-3,-,-
TGTGCCAGCAGTGGCCGCCCTAGGGACGGCACTGAAGCTTTCTTT,CASSGRPRDGTEAFF,TRBV2,TRBJ1-1,-,many
TGTGCCAGTAGTACGGGACAGGGGGCGTTTGAAAAACTGTTTTTT,CASSTGQGAFEKLFF,TRBV19,TRBJ1-4,TRBD1,many
TGTGCCAGCAGTGGGACTAGCGGTCAAGAGACCCAGTACTTC,CASSGTSGQETQYF,TRBV2,TRBJ2-5,TRBD2,many
TGCAGTGCTACGGGACAGATTAATCAGCCCCAGCATTTT,CSATGQINQPQHF,TRBV20-1,TRBJ1-5,TRBD1,many
TGCAGTGCTGAACAGGGGGCGGGGAGCTCCTACAATGAGCAGTTCTTC,CSAEQGAGSSYNEQFF,TRBV20-1,TRBJ2-1,TRBD1,many
TGCAGTGCTAACGATGGCTACACCTTC,CSANDGYTF,TRBV20-1,TRBJ1-2,-,-
TGTGCCAGCAGTTTTCCTAGCGGGAGGTCTCACAATGAGCAGTTCTTC,CASSFPSGRSHNEQFF,TRBV12-3/TRBV12-4,TRBJ2-1,TRBD2,many
TGTGCCAGCAGCTTAGGACTCTACTACGAGCAGTACTTC,CASSLGLYYEQYF,TRBV11-2,TRBJ2-7,-,few
TGTGCCAGCAGTGAAGCAGGGAGCGGCTACACCTTC,CASSEAGSGYTF,TRBV6-1,TRBJ1-2,-,many
TGTGCCAGCAGCGGTAGAGTTGGACTAGCCCATGAGCAGTTCTTC,CASSGRVGLAHEQFF,TRBV11-2,TRBJ2-1,TRBD2,many
TGCGCCACCGCAGAAACGGGGAATCAGCCCCAGCATTTT,CATAETGNQPQHF,TRBV4-1,TRBJ1-5,-,many
TGTGCCAGCAGTAAGGACAGGGGTGGCATCGCTTTCTTT,CASSKDRGGIAFF,TRBV12-3/TRBV12-4,TRBJ1-1,TRBD1,many
TGTGCCAGCAGTTTCATACAGGGGGCGCTCAGTAATTCACCCCTCCACTTT,CASSFIQGALSNSPLHF,TRBV7-2,TRBJ1-6,TRBD1,many
TGCAGTGCTAGCCCCGGGTTAAATTCACCCCTCCACTTT,CSASPGLNSPLHF,TRBV20-1,TRBJ1-6,-,many
TGCAGCGCAATTAGCGGGAGAGTAAGCACAGATACGCAGTATTTT,CSAISGRVSTDTQYF,TRBV29-1,TRBJ2-3,TRBD2,many
TGTGCCAGCAGTGTGAAGCGAGGGAACTATGGCTACACCTTC,CASSVKRGNYGYTF,TRBV2,TRBJ1-2,-,-
TGTGCCAGCAGTCGACAGGGGGCGTCCTACGAGCAGTACTTC,CASSRQGASYEQYF,TRBV7-9,TRBJ2-7,TRBD1,many
TGTGCCAGCTCACAGGGGGCGGATACGCAGTATTTT,CASSQGADTQYF,TRBV18,TRBJ2-3,TRBD1,-
TGCAGTGCTAGAGGACTAGCGGGAGTCAATGAGCAGTTCTTC,CSARGLAGVNEQFF,TRBV20-1,TRBJ2-1,TRBD2,many
TGCAGCGTTGACGGACCGGGACAGGTTAACTATGGCTACACCTTC,CSVDGPGQVNYGYTF,TRBV29-1,TRBJ1-2,TRBD1,many
TGTGCCAGCAGCCCCCACTCTGTTAGCGGGAGTGTCTACAATGAGCAGTTCTTC,CASSPHSVSGSVYNEQFF,TRBV4-2,TRBJ2-1,TRBD2,few
TGTGCCAGCAGCGTAGCTACAATGAACACTGAAGCTTTCTTT,CASSVATMNTEAFF,TRBV9,TRBJ1-1,-,few
TGTGCCAGCAGCTTAAAAACTAGCGGGTTGATGGAGCAGTTCTTC,CASSLKTSGLMEQFF,TRBV7-3,TRBJ2-1,TRBD2,many
TGTGCCAGCAGACAGACAGGGGCGAGCTACACCTTC,CASRQTGASYTF,TRBV3-1,TRBJ1-2,TRBD1,-
TGTGCCAGCAGCCAAGATCAGACTAGCGGGAGCAGGTACGAGCAGTACTTC,CASSQDQTSGSRYEQYF,TRBV4-2,TRBJ2-7,TRBD2,many